These 4 T cell receptor beta chains came from one sample sequenced in a study of technical replicates of blood from a few donors. Clones were read by immunoSEQ multiplex PCR, and TCRdb kept only the in-frame ones, dropping some. Seen here are under 50,000 clones, 96% observed once, and the top ten hold 0.35% to 0.45%. Sequencing was done on a sample of T cells isolated from PBMCs. The receptors derive from a human donor in good health.

This clone was seen only once. The V gene is TRBV28, the J gene TRBJ2-5; TRBD2 might be the D (6 bases). Germline CDR1 is MDHEN and CDR2 is SYDVKM. The CDR3 is 15 amino acids. V lost 7 bases to trimming and J lost 2 bases, with 17 bases between them. The CDR3 protein is CASIKYGRQQETQYF. The CDR3, as DNA: TGTGCCAGCATAAAATACGGGAGACAGCAAGAGACCCAGTACTTC.

The rearrangement links TRBV29-1 to TRBJ1-1, with D possibly matching TRBD1 (6 bases). Trimming stripped 5 bases from V and 11 bases from J, with 15 bases between. CDR3 length: 11 amino acids. The germline V gene has CDR1 SQVTM and CDR2 ANQGSEA. CDR3 loop: CSVSRGGYAFF. The DNA of the CDR3 is TGCAGCGTTTCCAGGGGTGGATATGCTTTCTTT.

The chain links TRBV20-1 to TRBJ1-2; weak D call: TRBD1 (6 bases). The CDR3 runs 11 residues. V was cut by 7 bases and J by 3 bases, with 9 bases left in between. Germline CDR1 is DFQATT and CDR2 is SNEGSKA (reference sequence). The CDR3 spells CSVGTYYGYTF. CDR3 bases: TGCAGTGTCGGGACATACTATGGCTACACCTTC.

The CDR3 loop reads CASSYREGTDTQYF. In nucleotides, the CDR3 is TGTGCCAGCAGCTACAGGGAAGGCACAGATACGCAGTATTTT. The chain combines TRBV14 with TRBJ2-3; D possibly corresponds to TRBD1 (6 bases). V was pared by 5 bases and J by 1 base, with 10 bases between. The CDR3 contains 14 residues. The V gene's germline CDR1 is SGHDN and CDR2 FVKESK.